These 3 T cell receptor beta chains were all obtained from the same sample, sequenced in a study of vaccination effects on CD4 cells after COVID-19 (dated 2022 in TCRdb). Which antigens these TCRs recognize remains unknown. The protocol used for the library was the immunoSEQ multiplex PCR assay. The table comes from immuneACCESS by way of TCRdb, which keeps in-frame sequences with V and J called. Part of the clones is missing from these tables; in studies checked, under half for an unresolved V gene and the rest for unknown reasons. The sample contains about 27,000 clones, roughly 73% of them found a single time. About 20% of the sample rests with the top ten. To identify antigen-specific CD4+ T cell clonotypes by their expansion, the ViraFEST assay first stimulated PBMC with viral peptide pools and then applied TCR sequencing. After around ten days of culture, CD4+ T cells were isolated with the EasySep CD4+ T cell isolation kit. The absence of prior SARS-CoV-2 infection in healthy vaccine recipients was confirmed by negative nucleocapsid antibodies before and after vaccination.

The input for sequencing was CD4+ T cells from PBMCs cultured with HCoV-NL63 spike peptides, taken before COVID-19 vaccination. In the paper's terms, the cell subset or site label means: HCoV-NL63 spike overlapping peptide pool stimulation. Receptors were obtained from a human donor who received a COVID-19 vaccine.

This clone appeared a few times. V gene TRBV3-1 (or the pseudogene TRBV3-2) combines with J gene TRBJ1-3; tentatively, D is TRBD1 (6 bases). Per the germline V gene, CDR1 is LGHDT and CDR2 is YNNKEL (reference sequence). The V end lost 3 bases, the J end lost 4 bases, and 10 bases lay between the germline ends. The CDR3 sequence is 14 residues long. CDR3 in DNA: TGTGCCAGCAGCCACACAGGGTCCGGAAACACCATATATTTT. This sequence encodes CASSHTGSGNTIYF.

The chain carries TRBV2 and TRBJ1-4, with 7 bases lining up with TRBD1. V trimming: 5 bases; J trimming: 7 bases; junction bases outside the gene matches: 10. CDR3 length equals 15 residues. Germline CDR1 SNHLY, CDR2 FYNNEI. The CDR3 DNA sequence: TGTGCCAGCAGTTCCAGGACAGGAGCGGTTGAAAAACTGTTTTTT. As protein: CASSSRTGAVEKLFF.

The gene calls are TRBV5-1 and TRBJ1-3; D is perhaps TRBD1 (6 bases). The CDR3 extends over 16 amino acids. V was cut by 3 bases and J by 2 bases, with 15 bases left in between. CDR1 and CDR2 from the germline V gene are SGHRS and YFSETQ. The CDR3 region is CASSSQGGQAGNTIYF. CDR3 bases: TGCGCCAGCAGCTCCCAAGGGGGGCAGGCTGGAAACACCATATATTTT.